This entry describes one T cell receptor beta chain. In its sample, this clonotype was seen a few times. Its target antigen remains unknown. It has no much larger one-base neighbor in the sample; base qualities were not kept. Explained via the paper, the treatment or condition label denotes: in vitro stimulation with specific CMV peptide epitopes to enrich CMV-specific T cells. Based on the germline V gene (reference sequence), the CDR1 and CDR2 sequences are DFQATT and SNEGSKA. V gives up 0 bases and J gives up 1 base, and the segment between their germline ends measures 9 bases. Counted from cysteine to phenylalanine, this CDR3 has 14 amino acids. CDR3 DNA only is kept here, 42 bases in frame from base 1. This entry belongs to a study of T cell repertoires in cytomegalovirus infection (dated by TCRdb to between 2019 and 2020). Study-level background: Peptide stimulations targeted recently identified HLA-C-restricted CMV epitopes, whose presentation resists viral immunomodulation, together with well-studied HLA-B-restricted epitopes. Because public TCR beta signatures pointed to carriage of CMV infection together with the matching HLA type, the HLA type of each donor mattered for the analysis. Findings and caveats that apply to the study as a whole: In the ex vivo response, HLA-C-restricted CMV-specific TCR beta clonotypes were dominant, and in two of eight donors the single most frequent clonotype came from this HLA-C-restricted group. Cumulative frequency of public TCR beta family members discriminated carriers of CMV infection plus the relevant HLA type in this cohort and an independent roughly 330-donor cohort.

These reads were obtained on an Illumina HiSeq 1500. Using fastp at Q25 and MiXCR, TCRdb reprocessed the public reads and kept productive beta chains. Rows merge per CDR3 protein into single entries with the most common DNA and genes. Present in this sample are about 770,000 distinct CDR3 sequences, 25% to 30% of which were seen just once. Around 12% of the sample is in the top ten clones. Specimen: cultured CD8+ T cells from PBMCs, collected from culture after CMV antigen stimulation. The receptor chain draws on TRBV20-1 and TRBJ2-5; a tentative D call is TRBD2 (5 bases match). This clonotype originated in a human donor in good health (CMV status not recorded). Some clones in this sample may be carry-over from other donors' samples. The bases read TGCAGTGCTAGAGATCGACTAAGCCAAGAGACCCAGTACTTC. Its amino acids are CSARDRLSQETQYF.